Sequencing of this T cell receptor (beta chain) was carried out in a study of early T cells in non-severe SARS-CoV-2 infection. Study-level findings and limits: VDJdb-based annotation leaned toward anti-spike CD8 responses and missed private and CD4 specificities.

This CDR3 has 17 residues. Trimming cost V 7 bases and J 0 bases, with 16 bases left between them. CDR1 and CDR2 (germline): MNHEY, SVGAGI. As for this clonotype: What it binds is unknown.

Unique molecular identifiers were added to individual cDNA molecules. MiXCR, run by TCRdb on the 5' RACE reads, gives a single entry per CDR3 protein. The sample gives roughly 60,000 distinct CDR3 sequences, around 12% of which show up once; 4.8% is in the top ten. This chain connects TRBV6-5 to TRBJ2-6; possible D gene TRBD2, 5 bases. This TCR was sampled from an adult who was a healthcare worker with PCR-confirmed SARS-CoV-2 infection or an uninfected control (not recorded which). The sequencing input was whole blood. CDR3 in amino acids: CASTGWRVLSGANVLTF. As DNA, the CDR3 is TGTGCCAGCACAGGTTGGCGGGTCCTCTCTGGGGCCAACGTCCTGACTTTC.